A selection of T cell receptor beta chains follows, all from one sample in a study of identifying expanded T cells in peripheral blood. Repertoires were generated with immunoSEQ multiplex PCR, while TCRdb's copy carries only in-frame clones and drops some. This table has more than 45,000 clones, approximately 89% appearing once. The sample taken for sequencing was blood. Receptors were obtained from a person aged 18 to 70 in good health. CDR3s include the opening cysteine and the closing phenylalanine or tryptophan. A D gene is named only where the DNA matches it firmly. Some rows have no size entry. The others give once, few or many, or a class for an expanded clone.

>TRBV5-1|NA|16|TRBJ2-3|TRBD2
CASSHQTSADTDTQYF
TGCGCCAGCAGCCACCAGACTAGCGCCGACACAGATACGCAGTATTTT
>TRBV5-4|once|16|TRBJ2-7|NA
CASSLKPGQIAYEQYF
TGTGCCAGCAGCCTCAAACCCGGGCAGATAGCCTACGAGCAGTACTTC
>TRBV11-3|NA|13|TRBJ2-2|NA
CASSLREGGELFF
TGTGCCAGCAGCTTAAGGGAAGGAGGGGAGCTGTTTTTT
>TRBV10-3|NA|15|TRBJ1-1|TRBD1
CATGQGIGVGTEAFF
TGTGCCACCGGACAGGGGATTGGGGTAGGGACTGAAGCTTTCTTT
>TRBV5-6|NA|18|TRBJ2-7|TRBD2
CASSLVLAGGSSSYEQYF
TGTGCCAGCAGCTTGGTGCTAGCGGGAGGCTCAAGCTCCTACGAGCAGTACTTC
>TRBV4-2|NA|16|TRBJ2-7|NA
CASSQEATLSSYEQYF
TGTGCCAGCAGCCAAGAGGCCACTCTAAGCTCCTACGAGCAGTACTTC
>TRBV29-1|NA|15|TRBJ1-2|NA
CSVEEPATYYYGYTF
TGCAGCGTTGAAGAGCCGGCTACCTATTACTATGGCTACACCTTC
>TRBV9|NA|16|TRBJ2-7|NA
CASSVAVRASSYEQYF
TGTGCCAGCAGCGTAGCTGTCCGGGCTAGCTCCTACGAGCAGTACTTC
>TRBV9|NA|13|TRBJ2-5|NA
CASSVTHQETQYF
TGTGCCAGCAGCGTCACTCACCAAGAGACCCAGTACTTC
>TRBV5-1|NA|15|TRBJ2-5|TRBD2
CASSLIAGGQETQYF
TGCGCCAGCAGCTTAATCGCGGGGGGTCAAGAGACCCAGTACTTC
>TRBV7-8|NA|11|TRBJ2-7|NA
CASSTLYEQYF
TGTGCCAGCAGCACATTATACGAGCAGTACTTC
>TRBV7-8|NA|15|TRBJ2-7|NA
CASSLRWGRAYEQYF
TGTGCCAGCAGCTTACGATGGGGCAGGGCCTACGAGCAGTACTTC
>TRBV11-3|NA|17|TRBJ2-2|NA
CASSLTKQSRTTGELFF
TGTGCCAGCAGCCTCACAAAACAGTCCCGTACCACCGGGGAGCTGTTTTTT
>TRBV7-2|NA|14|TRBJ2-5|TRBD1
CASSLDRARETQYF
TGTGCCAGCAGTTTAGACAGGGCGAGAGAGACCCAGTACTTC
>TRBV7-9|NA|16|TRBJ2-2|NA
CASTDLGLANTGELFF
TGTGCCAGCACCGATTTGGGACTGGCCAACACCGGGGAGCTGTTTTTT
>TRBV28|few|15|TRBJ1-4|NA
CASSRSRALGEKLFF
TGTGCCAGCAGCCGTAGCAGGGCCTTAGGTGAAAAACTGTTTTTT
>TRBV19|few|14|TRBJ1-5|NA
CATAVGGGNQPQHF
TGTGCCACCGCCGTGGGGGGAGGCAATCAGCCCCAGCATTTT
>TRBV6-4|NA|14|TRBJ2-7|NA
CASSPGGYGGEQYF
TGTGCCAGCTCTCCTGGCGGCTACGGGGGCGAGCAGTACTTC
>TRBV6-5|NA|12|TRBJ1-1|NA
CASHGGKTEAFF
TGTGCCAGTCATGGGGGAAAGACTGAAGCTTTCTTT
>TRBV7-2|once|16|TRBJ1-6|NA
CASTPTGLSYNSPLHF
TGTGCCAGCACCCCGACAGGTCTCTCCTATAATTCACCCCTCCACTTT
>TRBV7-2|NA|15|TRBJ2-7|TRBD2
CASSLAAGDTYEQYF
TGTGCCAGCAGCTTAGCTGCGGGGGATACCTACGAGCAGTACTTC
>TRBV28|NA|12|TRBJ1-1|TRBD1
CASSPRTGEAFF
TGTGCCAGCAGTCCCCGGACAGGGGAAGCTTTCTTT
>TRBV5-4|NA|15|TRBJ1-2|TRBD1
CASSEQGAYNYGYTF
TGTGCCAGCAGCGAACAGGGGGCATATAACTATGGCTACACCTTC
>TRBV7-2|NA|13|TRBJ2-1|TRBD2
CASRRGGGDEQFF
TGTGCCAGCAGACGCGGGGGAGGCGATGAGCAGTTCTTC
>TRBV19|NA|15|TRBJ2-7|NA
CASSNGLLDWYEQYF
TGTGCCAGTAGTAACGGGCTATTGGACTGGTACGAGCAGTACTTC
>TRBV4-1|NA|17|TRBJ1-3|NA
CASSHPGRTPSGNTIYF
TGCGCCAGCAGCCATCCCGGACGGACCCCCTCTGGAAACACCATATATTTT
>TRBV11-2|NA|16|TRBJ2-3|TRBD2
CASSLRGLANTDTQYF
TGTGCCAGCAGCTTAAGGGGACTAGCCAACACAGATACGCAGTATTTT
>TRBV28|NA|15|TRBJ2-7|NA
CASSLTGGRSYEQYF
TGTGCCAGCAGCCTGACCGGCGGCAGATCCTACGAGCAGTACTTC
>TRBV29-1|NA|12|TRBJ1-2|NA
CSVDGQLYGYTF
TGCAGCGTTGATGGCCAGCTCTATGGCTACACCTTC
>TRBV10-3|NA|14|TRBJ1-3|NA
CAISAGYRGNTIYF
TGTGCCATCAGTGCAGGGTATCGCGGAAACACCATATATTTT
>TRBV7-8|NA|14|TRBJ1-1|TRBD1
CASRRPGQGITTFF
TGTGCCAGCAGACGCCCGGGACAGGGCATTACAACTTTCTTT
>TRBV4-1|NA|17|TRBJ2-2|NA
CASSQLDLGLSTGELFF
TGCGCCAGCAGCCAACTAGACCTGGGACTTTCCACCGGGGAGCTGTTTTTT
>TRBV7-2|NA|14|TRBJ1-1|TRBD1
CASSPDRVGPEAFF
TGTGCCAGCAGCCCCGACAGGGTAGGGCCTGAAGCTTTCTTT
>TRBV27|NA|14|TRBJ1-2|NA
CATWRGGNNYGYTF
TGTGCCACCTGGAGGGGGGGAAATAACTATGGCTACACCTTC
>TRBV4-1|once|16|TRBJ2-1|NA
CASSQLKAVYGNEQFF
TGCGCCAGCAGCCAATTAAAAGCGGTGTACGGGAATGAGCAGTTCTTC
>TRBV9|NA|13|TRBJ2-5|NA
CASSVDEEETQYF
TGTGCCAGCAGCGTAGATGAGGAAGAGACCCAGTACTTC
>TRBV2|NA|16|TRBJ1-4|TRBD1
CASSVGQAPTNEKLFF
TGTGCCAGCAGTGTGGGACAGGCCCCAACTAATGAAAAACTGTTTTTT
>TRBV7-8|NA|15|TRBJ1-1|TRBD1
CASRTGQGALTEAFF
TGTGCCAGCAGAACGGGACAGGGGGCTCTCACTGAAGCTTTCTTT
>TRBV7-3|NA|16|TRBJ2-1|TRBD2
CASSLTTSGYKDEQFF
TGTGCCAGCAGCTTAACGACTAGCGGTTATAAGGATGAGCAGTTCTTC
>TRBV9|NA|16|TRBJ2-5|TRBD1
CASSPRQGLGQETQYF
TGTGCCAGCAGCCCACGACAGGGGTTAGGGCAAGAGACCCAGTACTTC
>TRBV28|NA|12|TRBJ2-7|TRBD2
CASSFESGMQYF
TGTGCCAGCAGTTTCGAAAGCGGGATGCAGTACTTC
>TRBV2|NA|13|TRBJ2-1|NA
CASREDLYNEQFF
TGTGCCAGCAGAGAAGACTTGTACAATGAGCAGTTCTTC
>TRBV2|NA|17|TRBJ2-1|NA
CASEGVKGSDPYNEQFF
TGTGCCAGCGAAGGCGTTAAGGGGAGCGACCCCTACAATGAGCAGTTCTTC
>TRBV7-9|NA|14|TRBJ2-7|TRBD2
CASSFPSGSYEQYF
TGTGCCAGCAGCTTTCCTAGCGGCTCCTACGAGCAGTACTTC
>TRBV19|NA|17|TRBJ2-1|TRBD2
CASSIGVGGIFYNEQFF
TGTGCCAGTAGTATAGGGGTCGGGGGGATTTTCTACAATGAGCAGTTCTTC
>TRBV5-8|NA|14|TRBJ1-6|NA
CASSLSRLNSPLHF
TGTGCCAGCAGCTTGAGTCGGTTGAATTCACCCCTCCACTTT
>TRBV10-1|NA|13|TRBJ2-7|TRBD1
CASSRQGTGEQYF
TGCGCCAGCAGCCGACAGGGGACGGGGGAGCAGTACTTC
>TRBV5-1|NA|12|TRBJ1-2|NA
CASSLGTRGYTF
TGCGCCAGCAGCTTGGGGACAAGAGGCTACACCTTC
>TRBV19|NA|14|TRBJ1-5|TRBD1
CASSHTGQGKPQHF
TGTGCCAGTAGCCATACGGGACAGGGAAAGCCCCAGCATTTT
>TRBV10-1|NA|12|TRBJ2-1|NA
CASSVPGHEQFF
TGCGCCAGCTCGGTCCCCGGTCATGAGCAGTTCTTC
>TRBV19|NA|13|TRBJ2-4|TRBD2
CASSGLAGDIQYF
TGTGCCAGTTCTGGACTAGCGGGGGACATTCAGTACTTC
>TRBV4-2|NA|18|TRBJ2-7|TRBD2
CASSQRTSGRDLSYEQYF
TGTGCCAGCAGCCAAAGGACTAGCGGGAGGGATCTCTCCTACGAGCAGTACTTC
>TRBV27|NA|14|TRBJ1-2|NA
CASSLRPGGSGYTF
TGTGCCAGCAGTTTGCGCCCGGGGGGGAGTGGCTACACCTTC
>TRBV11-2|NA|14|TRBJ2-1|TRBD2
CASSLGVAGGLQFF
TGTGCCAGCAGCTTAGGGGTAGCGGGGGGCCTGCAGTTCTTC
>TRBV5-1|NA|13|TRBJ1-1|NA
CASSVKGETEAFF
TGCGCCAGCAGCGTGAAGGGGGAGACTGAAGCTTTCTTT